This is a list of T cell receptor beta chains from one sample in a study of cytomegalovirus exposure and HLA in healthy donors. The data were produced by immunoSEQ multiplex PCR, yet TCRdb's version contains in-frame clones alone and is incomplete. The sample data list 150,000 to 200,000 clones. The sample taken for sequencing was PBMCs. These receptor sequences come from a man aged 25-45 years in good health and CMV-seronegative. Both conserved end residues are part of each CDR3. Fields, in order: V gene, D gene, J gene, CDR3 protein, CDR3 DNA. A D gene is named only where the DNA matches it firmly.

TRBV5-8,NA,TRBJ1-2,CASSRRIMEAYGYTF,TGTGCCAGCAGCCGCAGAATCATGGAGGCCTATGGCTACACCTTC
TRBV7-9,NA,TRBJ1-1,CASSLDIDWRTEAFF,TGTGCCAGCAGCCTCGATATCGACTGGCGGACTGAAGCTTTCTTT
TRBV9,TRBD2,TRBJ2-7,CASSPASGSYEQYF,TGTGCCAGCAGCCCGGCTAGCGGGAGCTACGAGCAGTACTTC
TRBV11-2,TRBD2,TRBJ2-5,CASSFEWGGQETQYF,TGTGCCAGCAGCTTCGAGTGGGGGGGGCAAGAGACCCAGTACTTC
TRBV15,NA,TRBJ1-6,CATSRAVSPRDSPLHF,TGTGCCACCAGCAGAGCCGTTTCCCCCAGGGATTCACCCCTCCACTTT
TRBV7-9,TRBD1,TRBJ2-4,CASSLGPRGQGAVGYF,TGTGCCAGCAGCTTAGGGCCCCGTGGGCAGGGGGCCGTGGGTTACTTC
TRBV9,TRBD1,TRBJ1-3,CASSPSGQGLWGNTIYF,TGTGCCAGCAGCCCCTCGGGACAGGGGCTCTGGGGAAACACCATATATTTT
TRBV28,NA,TRBJ1-2,CASTLTGSLYTF,TGTGCCAGCACCTTGACAGGTTCACTTTACACCTTC
TRBV18,TRBD2,TRBJ2-2,CASSPLAGGNTGELFF,TGTGCCAGCTCACCCCTAGCGGGAGGAAACACCGGGGAGCTGTTTTTT
TRBV4-2,TRBD2,TRBJ2-7,CASSPSGGIYEQYF,TGTGCCAGCAGCCCCAGCGGGGGGATCTACGAGCAGTACTTC
TRBV28,NA,TRBJ1-5,CASIRDTVNQPQHF,TGTGCCAGCATCCGTGACACAGTCAATCAGCCCCAGCATTTT
TRBV10-2,TRBD2,TRBJ2-4,CASSEPPQRGGKNIQYF,TGCGCCAGCAGTGAGCCTCCCCAGCGGGGGGGCAAAAACATTCAGTACTTC
TRBV5-1,TRBD2,TRBJ2-7,CASSDGTSGRGVSYEQYF,TGCGCCAGCAGCGATGGGACTAGCGGGAGAGGAGTCTCCTACGAGCAGTACTTC
TRBV18,NA,TRBJ2-2,CASSMGQISTGELFF,TGTGCCAGCTCAATGGGACAAATATCCACCGGGGAGCTGTTTTTT
TRBV19,NA,TRBJ1-1,CASMAQGFMNTEAFF,TGTGCCAGTATGGCACAGGGATTCATGAACACTGAAGCTTTCTTT
TRBV10-1,TRBD2,TRBJ2-1,CASSGGSYNEQFF,TGCGCCAGCAGCGGGGGGTCTTACAATGAGCAGTTCTTC
TRBV27,TRBD1,TRBJ2-3,CASSLADREAGTQYF,TGTGCCAGCAGTTTAGCGGACAGGGAGGCGGGTACGCAGTATTTT
TRBV5-1,NA,TRBJ2-7,CASSLQFPYEQYF,TGCGCCAGCAGCTTGCAGTTCCCCTACGAGCAGTACTTC
TRBV7-8,TRBD1,TRBJ2-7,CASSNRQGMGEQYF,TGTGCCAGCAGCAACCGACAGGGGATGGGGGAGCAGTACTTC
TRBV9,NA,TRBJ2-1,CASSGLEDEQFF,TGTGCCAGCAGCGGACTGGAGGATGAGCAGTTCTTC
TRBV9,TRBD1,TRBJ2-5,CASSVAGGFGETQYF,TGTGCCAGCAGCGTAGCAGGGGGCTTTGGGGAGACCCAGTACTTC
TRBV10-1,NA,TRBJ1-2,CASSEDSYNGYTF,TGCGCCAGCAGTGAAGACAGTTATAATGGCTACACCTTC
TRBV7-8,NA,TRBJ1-1,CASSLVLRDSEPNTEAFF,TGTGCCAGCAGCTTAGTTTTGAGAGACAGCGAACCGAACACTGAAGCTTTCTTT
TRBV5-4,NA,TRBJ1-1,CARQLQTNTEAFF,TGTGCCAGACAGCTTCAAACCAACACTGAAGCTTTCTTT
TRBV7-9,NA,TRBJ2-7,CASSRQYEQYF,TGTGCCAGCAGCAGACAGTACGAGCAGTACTTC
TRBV4-3,TRBD1,TRBJ1-1,CASSLQPGGMNTEAFF,TGCGCCAGCAGCCTCCAACCAGGGGGCATGAACACTGAAGCTTTCTTT
TRBV28,NA,TRBJ1-1,CASSSGVGGSTEAFF,TGTGCCAGCAGTTCAGGGGTGGGGGGGAGTACTGAAGCTTTCTTT
TRBV4-2,TRBD1,TRBJ1-5,CASSPGTGENQPQHF,TGTGCCAGCAGCCCCGGGACAGGGGAGAATCAGCCCCAGCATTTT
TRBV9,TRBD2,TRBJ2-7,CASSIRSGGIDEQYF,TGTGCCAGCAGCATCCGTAGCGGGGGGATCGACGAGCAGTACTTC
TRBV7-2,TRBD1,TRBJ1-5,CASSPRGGTGNQPQHF,TGTGCCAGCAGCCCGAGGGGGGGGACAGGGAATCAGCCCCAGCATTTT
TRBV4-1,TRBD2,TRBJ2-2,CASSLGTSGRGGELFF,TGCGCCAGCAGCCTTGGGACTAGCGGGAGGGGCGGGGAGCTGTTTTTT
TRBV10-1,NA,TRBJ2-7,CASRNGRPSYEQYF,TGCGCCAGCAGAAATGGGAGGCCCTCCTACGAGCAGTACTTC
TRBV7-9,TRBD1,TRBJ1-1,CASSLAGGRTEAFF,TGTGCCAGCAGCCTTGCAGGGGGCCGGACTGAAGCTTTCTTT
TRBV28,TRBD1,TRBJ2-7,CASSLSGTGNSYEQYF,TGTGCCAGCAGTTTATCGGGGACAGGGAACTCCTACGAGCAGTACTTC
TRBV7-9,NA,TRBJ2-2,CASSELFRSRGDTGELFF,TGTGCCAGCAGCGAGCTTTTTCGAAGTCGAGGCGACACCGGGGAGCTGTTTTTT
TRBV7-2,NA,TRBJ1-1,CASSVVGGTEAFF,TGTGCCAGCAGCGTAGTAGGGGGCACTGAAGCTTTCTTT
TRBV19,NA,TRBJ1-1,CASSIYSGTEAFF,TGTGCCAGTAGTATATATTCGGGGACTGAAGCTTTCTTT
TRBV4-3,NA,TRBJ1-2,CASSQEGPGGGEINYGYTF,TGCGCCAGCAGCCAAGAGGGTCCCGGTGGGGGGGAGATAAACTATGGCTACACCTTC
TRBV25-1,TRBD1,TRBJ2-7,CASMDRGAYEQYF,TGTGCCAGCATGGACAGGGGCGCCTACGAGCAGTACTTC
TRBV6-5,NA,TRBJ2-1,CASSYSRHATGNEQFF,TGTGCCAGCAGTTACTCGAGGCATGCTACGGGAAATGAGCAGTTCTTC
TRBV30,NA,TRBJ2-3,CAWATRADTQYF,TGTGCCTGGGCTACTAGAGCAGATACGCAGTATTTT
TRBV27,NA,TRBJ2-5,CASSFQGWVRETQYF,TGTGCCAGCAGTTTTCAGGGGTGGGTTAGAGAGACCCAGTACTTC
TRBV7-2,NA,TRBJ2-2,CASSSVITTGELFF,TGTGCCAGCAGCTCGGTTATTACTACCGGGGAGCTGTTTTTT
TRBV7-7,NA,TRBJ2-5,CASSPLGAGETQYF,TGTGCCAGCAGCCCCCTAGGGGCCGGAGAGACCCAGTACTTC
TRBV13,TRBD1,TRBJ2-7,CASSPQPGQPYEQYF,TGTGCCAGCAGCCCACAGCCGGGACAGCCCTACGAGCAGTACTTC
TRBV7-9,NA,TRBJ2-1,CASSQWSDEQFF,TGTGCCAGCAGCCAATGGTCGGATGAGCAGTTCTTC
TRBV19,TRBD1,TRBJ1-4,CASSDYGGQLNEKLFF,TGTGCCAGTAGTGATTACGGGGGACAGCTAAATGAAAAACTGTTTTTT
TRBV9,NA,TRBJ1-3,CASSLEGLPSGNTIYF,TGTGCCAGCAGCCTAGAGGGGCTCCCCTCTGGAAACACCATATATTTT
TRBV30,TRBD1,TRBJ2-3,CAWSQGQGTDTQYF,TGTGCCTGGAGTCAGGGACAGGGTACAGATACGCAGTATTTT
TRBV9,NA,TRBJ1-2,CASSSQGLAYGYTF,TGTGCCAGCAGCTCACAGGGATTGGCTTATGGCTACACCTTC
TRBV6-5,TRBD2,TRBJ2-5,CASSLSSGGVRETQYF,TGTGCCAGCAGTTTATCTAGCGGGGGGGTGCGAGAGACCCAGTACTTC